The rows below give T cell receptor beta chains drawn from one sample of a study of control samples from healthy donors and cancer patients. Only in-frame clones appear in the TCRdb table, and some are missing; sequencing was by immunoSEQ multiplex PCR. The sample holds more than 65,000 clones; about 90% are singletons and the top ten take 1.5% to 2%. Sequencing was performed on PBMCs. The receptors originated from a woman aged 55-70 years with head and neck cancer. The CDR3 runs from the conserved cysteine through the conserved F or W. A D gene is named only where the DNA matches it firmly. Not every row has a clone size; where given, it reads once, few, many or a size class.

TGTGCCAGCAGTTCTCCCGGGACAGGGATAAGTGTCTATGGCTACACCTTC	CASSSPGTGISVYGYTF	TRBD1	TRBV28	TRBJ1-2	17	.
TGTGCCAGCAGTTACTCTGGTGGGCTGAACACTGAAGCTTTCTTT	CASSYSGGLNTEAFF	.	TRBV6-5	TRBJ1-1	15	.
TGTGCCAGTAGTATAGAACACAGCTCTAGCACAGATACGCAGTATTTT	CASSIEHSSSTDTQYF	.	TRBV19	TRBJ2-3	16	few
TGTGCCAGCAGTTTTTCTGGAAATGAAAAACTGTTTTTT	CASSFSGNEKLFF	.	TRBV27	TRBJ1-4	13	few
TGCGCCAGCAGCCCGGGACAGGGACCCGGGGAGCTGTTTTTT	CASSPGQGPGELFF	TRBD1	TRBV5-1	TRBJ2-2	14	.
TGTGCCAGCAGCCCGAGTCTAGCGGGATCCAACGAGCAGTACTTC	CASSPSLAGSNEQYF	TRBD2	TRBV7-2	TRBJ2-7	15	.
TGTGCCTGGAGTCAGCTAAACACTGAAGCTTTCTTT	CAWSQLNTEAFF	.	TRBV30	TRBJ1-1	12	.
TGCGCCAGCAGCTTGGTTGTAGGGGAGCTGTTTTTT	CASSLVVGELFF	.	TRBV5-1	TRBJ2-2	12	.
TGTGCCAGCAGCCCCGGGACTAGCGGGGTAAGCTCCTACAATGAGCAGTTCTTC	CASSPGTSGVSSYNEQFF	TRBD2	TRBV7-9	TRBJ2-1	18	.
TGTGCCAGCAGTGAAAACAGGGTAAATGAGCAGTTCTTC	CASSENRVNEQFF	.	TRBV6-1	TRBJ2-1	13	.
TGTGCCAGCAGCTTATGGGACAGGGACTCCTACGAGCAGTACTTC	CASSLWDRDSYEQYF	TRBD1	TRBV7-9	TRBJ2-7	15	.
TGTGCCAGCAGCCATCTTTTAGGTTCATCAAGAGGCGAGCAGTACTTC	CASSHLLGSSRGEQYF	.	TRBV3-1/TRBV3-2	TRBJ2-7	16	.
TGTGCCAGCAGCCCGCCTACAGGGGACCGCACTGAAGCTTTCTTT	CASSPPTGDRTEAFF	TRBD1	TRBV3-1/TRBV3-2	TRBJ1-1	15	.
TGTGCCAGCAGGACAGGGAACTATGGCTACACCTTC	CASRTGNYGYTF	TRBD1	TRBV28	TRBJ1-2	12	.
TGTGCCTGGAGGGGGGGCGCTGGTAGCACAGATACGCAGTATTTT	CAWRGGAGSTDTQYF	.	TRBV30	TRBJ2-3	15	.
TGTGCCAGCAGCTTGGCCGAGCTCGGAGGTGGAAACACCATATATTTT	CASSLAELGGGNTIYF	.	TRBV5-5	TRBJ1-3	16	.
TGCAGTGCTAGTCCCCCAGGGAACTATGGCTACACCTTC	CSASPPGNYGYTF	.	TRBV20-1	TRBJ1-2	13	once
TGTGCCAGCAGTTACCTGGGGACACTATACGAGCAGTACTTC	CASSYLGTLYEQYF	.	TRBV6-2/TRBV6-3	TRBJ2-7	14	.
TGTGCCAGCAGAGCCGGGACAGGGATCACTGAAGCTTTCTTT	CASRAGTGITEAFF	TRBD1	TRBV28	TRBJ1-1	14	.
TGTGCCAGCAGTTACAACAGGGGGAATTCACCCCTCCACTTT	CASSYNRGNSPLHF	TRBD1	TRBV6-2/TRBV6-3	TRBJ1-6	14	.
TGTGCCATCAGTGTCTCAGGGGTCTATAATTCACCCCTCCACTTT	CAISVSGVYNSPLHF	.	TRBV10-3	TRBJ1-6	15	.
TGTGCCAGCAGCTTGGCCATTCCCTCTGGACAGGAAAGCTCCTACGAGCAGTACTTC	CASSLAIPSGQESSYEQYF	TRBD1	TRBV5-8	TRBJ2-7	19	.
TGCGCCAGCAGCCTAGGGACAGGGGGACAAGAGACCCAGTACTTC	CASSLGTGGQETQYF	TRBD1	TRBV4-3	TRBJ2-5	15	.
TGTGCCAGTAGGTTTCTGGGGGCTAACTATGGCTACACCTTC	CASRFLGANYGYTF	.	TRBV19	TRBJ1-2	14	.
TGTGCCAGTAGTTCTGGACAGAAAAATCAGCCCCAGCATTTT	CASSSGQKNQPQHF	.	TRBV19	TRBJ1-5	14	.
TGTGCCAGCAGCTGGGGCGGGACAGCCCTAGAGACCCAGTACTTC	CASSWGGTALETQYF	.	TRBV5-4	TRBJ2-5	15	.
TGTGCCAGCAGCCCCCAAACAGGGTCAGGTGGCTACACCTTC	CASSPQTGSGGYTF	.	TRBV5-4	TRBJ1-2	14	.
TGTGCCAGCTCAGCCTACAGGACGGTCTCTGGAAACACCATATATTTT	CASSAYRTVSGNTIYF	.	TRBV18	TRBJ1-3	16	.
TGCGCCAGCAGTGAGTCTTTGGACTGGGTTGAGGGCGAGACCCAGTACTTC	CASSESLDWVEGETQYF	.	TRBV10-1	TRBJ2-5	17	.
TGTGCCAGCAGCCAAGCGGACTCCTACAATGAGCAGTTCTTC	CASSQADSYNEQFF	.	TRBV4-2	TRBJ2-1	14	.
TGTGCCAGCAGCGTAGGGGTTGAGCAGTTCTTC	CASSVGVEQFF	.	TRBV9	TRBJ2-1	11	.
TGTGCCAGCTCACCACTCTCCGAATTTGAAGCTTTCTTT	CASSPLSEFEAFF	.	TRBV18	TRBJ1-1	13	.
TGTGCCTGGTCAGGGCCGACTAATGAAAAACTGTTTTTT	CAWSGPTNEKLFF	.	TRBV30	TRBJ1-4	13	.
TGTGCCAGCAGCGGGACTAGCGGGAGGGCCAACTACGAGCAGTACTTC	CASSGTSGRANYEQYF	TRBD2	TRBV5-4	TRBJ2-7	16	.
TGTGCCACCAGTGATACAACAGGGGAAACTCGGGGGAATGAGCAGTTCTTC	CATSDTTGETRGNEQFF	.	TRBV24-1	TRBJ2-1	17	.
TGCAGCGTTGAGGCCGGAGAAAAACTGTTTTTT	CSVEAGEKLFF	.	TRBV29-1	TRBJ1-4	11	.
TGTGCCAGCACGATCGGGGCCAACGTCCTGACTTTC	CASTIGANVLTF	.	TRBV6-5	TRBJ2-6	12	.
TGCAGCGTTGAAGATCGTCGGAGGGGCACCGGGGAGCTGTTTTTT	CSVEDRRRGTGELFF	.	TRBV29-1	TRBJ2-2	15	.
TGCGCCAGCAGCTTGGGGCCAGGGGATAATGAAAAACTGTTTTTT	CASSLGPGDNEKLFF	.	TRBV5-1	TRBJ1-4	15	.
TGTGCCAGCAGTTTAAGTCGACAGTACACAGATACGCAGTATTTT	CASSLSRQYTDTQYF	.	TRBV27	TRBJ2-3	15	.
TGTGCTAGTGGTTTAAGTGGGAGCACAGATACGCAGTATTTT	CASGLSGSTDTQYF	.	TRBV12-5	TRBJ2-3	14	.
TGCGCCAGCAGCCCTAGCGGGAGAGCGGGTCCGACAGATACGCAGTATTTT	CASSPSGRAGPTDTQYF	TRBD2	TRBV10-1	TRBJ2-3	17	.
TGTGCCAGCAGCTTAAGCTTGGCCAGGGGTAATTCACCCCTCCACTTT	CASSLSLARGNSPLHF	.	TRBV7-2	TRBJ1-6	16	.
TGTGCCAGTAAACGAACGGGAGGGCCTGGACCCGGGGAGCTGTTTTTT	CASKRTGGPGPGELFF	TRBD2	TRBV19	TRBJ2-2	16	.
TGTGCCTGGAGTTTTGGGGCGCGATCTGGAAACACCATATATTTT	CAWSFGARSGNTIYF	.	TRBV30	TRBJ1-3	15	.
TGTGCCAGCAGTTTAGGAGGGATCACTGAAGCTTTCTTT	CASSLGGITEAFF	.	TRBV12-3/TRBV12-4	TRBJ1-1	13	once
TGTGCCAGCAGCGCGGGACTAGATTGGGAGCAGTTCTTC	CASSAGLDWEQFF	TRBD2	TRBV7-9	TRBJ2-1	13	.
TGTGCCAGTAGTATGGCGGCGGAATCCTACGAGCAGTACTTC	CASSMAAESYEQYF	.	TRBV19	TRBJ2-7	14	.
TGCGCCAGTCGGCTTATGGGAGGACAGGGCAATGAGCAGTTCTTC	CASRLMGGQGNEQFF	TRBD1	TRBV10-2	TRBJ2-1	15	.
TGTGCCAGCAGGGACTTCTCTGGGGCCAACGTCCTGACTTTC	CASRDFSGANVLTF	.	TRBV27	TRBJ2-6	14	.
TGTGCCAGCAGTTATGATCGCCGAGGGGATTCACCCCTCCACTTT	CASSYDRRGDSPLHF	.	TRBV6-5	TRBJ1-6	15	.